Each of the 27 T cell receptor beta chains below was sequenced from the same sample in a study of T cell responses to AZD1222 COVID-19 vaccine. Data came from immunoSEQ multiplex PCR; TCRdb stores just in-frame clones and leaves some out. The sample includes 100,000 to 120,000 clones, approximately 90% of them seen just once. This material consisted of peripheral blood, taken on day 0 of AZD1222 vaccination. These receptors came from an adult in good health.

The chain uses TRBV18 and TRBJ2-7; TRBD2 matches at 13 bases. The CDR3 has 16 residues. Germline-derived CDR1 and CDR2 are KGHSH and LQKENI. J lost 3 bases, V lost 3 bases, and 5 bases had no gene match. CDR3 protein: CASSPGTSGALYEQYF. The CDR3 DNA sequence: TGTGCCAGCTCACCCGGGACTAGCGGGGCACTCTACGAGCAGTACTTC.

In DNA form, the CDR3 reads TGTGCCTGGAGGAGTTCCAGCACGATACTTCGGGGCTACACCTTC. Protein product: CAWRSSSTILRGYTF. The chain links TRBV30 to TRBJ1-2; D remains unclear. CDR3 length equals 15 residues. In germline, CDR1 is GTSNPN, CDR2 SVGIG (reference sequence). The germline V and J ends were trimmed by 3 bases and 8 bases, with 22 bases remaining between them.

This clone was seen a single time. CDR3 bases: TGCGCCAGCAGCCTGGAGTTCGGGACAGGGGACGAGCAGTACTTC. It is translated as CASSLEFGTGDEQYF. The V call is TRBV5-1, the J call TRBJ2-7; 10 nucleotides align to TRBD1. The germline V gene encodes CDR1 SGHRS and CDR2 YFSETQ. This CDR3 is built from 15 residues. Trimming cost V 4 bases and J 5 bases; bases outside gene matches: 9.

V is TRBV10-3 and J is TRBJ1-4; a possible D gene is TRBD1 (6 bases). The V end was cut by 2 bases, the J end by 8 bases, with 15 bases between. CDR3 length: 15 residues. Germline CDR1 ENHRY, CDR2 SYGVKD. The CDR3 reads CAISERGGASEKLFF. DNA of the CDR3: TGTGCCATCAGTGAGCGGGGGGGCGCTTCGGAAAAACTGTTTTTT.

The V call is TRBV19, the J call TRBJ1-2; TRBD1 aligns across 10 bases. The CDR3 spans 15 residues. Germline V CDR1 and CDR2: LNHDA, SQIVND (reference sequence). With 6 bases clipped from V and 4 bases from J, the junction kept 8 bases outside the gene matches. The CDR3 spells CASRKDRGQIYGYTF. As DNA, the CDR3 is TGTGCCAGTAGGAAAGACAGGGGGCAGATCTATGGCTACACCTTC.

This chain connects TRBV3-1 (or the pseudogene TRBV3-2) to TRBJ1-2; the D is unclear. From germline, CDR1 is LGHDT and CDR2 YNNKEL (reference sequence). V lost 6 bases, J lost 5 bases, and 7 bases lay in between. CDR3 size: 11 residues. CDR3 amino acids: CASSNRYGYTF. The CDR3 DNA reads TGTGCCAGCAGTAACCGATATGGCTACACCTTC.

Of note for this clone: The conserved phenylalanine or tryptophan is not found at the CDR3 terminus, so this likely reflects a read error. This chain connects TRBV5-8 to TRBJ1-5, with D perhaps TRBD1 (6 bases). This CDR3 comprises 15 residues. V lost 4 bases, J lost 4 bases, and 15 bases lay in between. Per germline, CDR1 SGHTS and CDR2 YDEGEE. The CDR3 reads CASSRNPGQNQPQHL. CDR3 DNA: TGTGCCAGCAGCAGGAACCCGGGACAAAATCAGCCCCAGCATCTT.

The J gene is TRBJ1-2, the V gene TRBV6-5; D ambiguous. CDR1 and CDR2 (germline): MNHEY, SVGAGI. Trimming removed 3 bases at V and 4 bases at J, with 15 bases between. The CDR3 runs 15 residues. CDR3 residues: CASSYQDGVAYGYTF. The CDR3 nucleotides read TGTGCCAGCAGTTATCAGGACGGAGTAGCCTATGGCTACACCTTC.

The V call is TRBV28, the J call TRBJ1-1; D gene ambiguous. CDR1 and CDR2 (germline): MDHEN, SYDVKM. This CDR3 is 14 amino acids long. With 3 bases removed from V and 1 base from J, the gap between germline ends came to 9 bases. The CDR3: CASSLEQSNTEAFF. CDR3 DNA sequence: TGTGCCAGCAGTTTGGAACAATCGAACACTGAAGCTTTCTTT.

This chain connects TRBV6-5 to TRBJ1-5; D unresolved. CDR3 length: 13 amino acids. Germline CDR1 and CDR2: MNHEY and SVGAGI. Trimming stripped 0 bases from V and 6 bases from J, with 6 bases between. In DNA form, the CDR3 reads TGTGCCAGCAGTTACTCCCCCATTCAGCCCCAGCATTTT. Translated, it gives CASSYSPIQPQHF.

J is TRBJ1-4 and V is TRBV10-1, with a tentative D call TRBD1 (6 bases). The CDR3 has 13 residues. Germline CDR1 WNHNN, CDR2 SYGVQD (reference sequence). Deletions cut 5 bases from V and 5 bases from J, with 9 bases between. CDR3 in DNA: TGCGCCAGCAGTACAGGGTTCAATGAAAAACTGTTTTTT. Amino acids: CASSTGFNEKLFF.

The chain combines TRBV24-1 with TRBJ1-1; D is unresolved. The germline V gene has CDR1 KGHDR and CDR2 SFDVKD. V was shortened by 3 bases and J by 6 bases, with 10 bases between the two germline ends. This CDR3 has 13 amino acids. The CDR3 region is CATSDTGHPEAFF. The CDR3 DNA sequence: TGTGCCACCAGTGATACGGGCCACCCTGAAGCTTTCTTT.

V and J are TRBV10-2 and TRBJ1-1; possibly TRBD1 for D (5 bases). The CDR3 spans 13 residues. Germline loops: CDR1 WSHSY, CDR2 SAAADI. Trimming took 5 bases from V and 1 from J, leaving 8 bases between them. CDR3: CASSNDRNTEAFF. CDR3 coding DNA: TGCGCCAGCAGTAACGACAGGAACACTGAAGCTTTCTTT.

The V call is TRBV2, the J call TRBJ1-1, with D maybe TRBD1 (5 bases). The germline gives CDR1 SNHLY, CDR2 FYNNEI. This CDR3 has 17 residues. Trimming removed 4 bases at V and 3 bases at J, with 21 bases between. In DNA form, the CDR3 reads TGTGCCAGCAGTGCAGAGGGGCGAAATAGGCGAGACACTGAAGCTTTCTTT. Its translation: CASSAEGRNRRDTEAFF.

The gene calls are TRBV6-2 or TRBV6-3 and TRBJ2-7; D ambiguous. Trimming pared 4 bases from V and 0 bases from J, leaving 19 bases between. The germline V gene has CDR1 MNHEY and CDR2 SVGEGT. This CDR3 is built from 17 residues. CDR3 protein: CASSSRTSLGFSYEQYF. For the CDR3, the DNA is TGTGCCAGCAGTTCCCGAACTTCCCTCGGGTTCTCCTACGAGCAGTACTTC.

The chain employs TRBV7-8 and TRBJ2-5; possibly TRBD2 for D (6 bases). The ends were cut back, 5 bases at V and 7 bases at J, with 17 bases in the middle. The CDR3 runs 14 residues. Germline V gene lookup returns CDR1 SGHVS and CDR2 FQNEAQ. The CDR3 protein is CASSGSGSTRTQYF. CDR3 sequence (DNA): TGTGCCAGCAGCGGCTCCGGGAGCACTAGGACCCAGTACTTC.

The rearrangement uses TRBV27 and TRBJ2-7; 10 nucleotides agree with TRBD1. This CDR3 has 15 residues. CDR1 is MNHEY, CDR2 SMNVEV, per germline (reference sequence). V was pared by 5 bases and J by 5 bases, with 9 bases of the junction left unmatched. Here the CDR3 reads CASSLPGQGYHEQYF. The CDR3 nucleotides read TGTGCCAGCAGTCTCCCGGGACAGGGGTACCACGAGCAGTACTTC.

The V and J genes are TRBV20-1 and TRBJ1-2; 10 positions agree with TRBD1. CDR1 is DFQATT, CDR2 SNEGSKA, per germline (reference sequence). The CDR3 totals 14 residues. The J segment lost 7 bases and the V segment lost 3 bases, leaving 8 bases of the junction unmatched. Here the CDR3 DNA reads TGCAGTGCTAGTCCTGGGGACAGGGGAAGTGGCTACACCTTC. Encoded protein: CSASPGDRGSGYTF.

This clone appeared a single time. The rearrangement links TRBV6-6 to TRBJ2-5; no reliable D call. The germline V gene has CDR1 MNHNY and CDR2 SVGAGI (reference sequence). Trimming took off 5 bases at V and 0 bases at J, with 10 bases between the two ends. This CDR3 region has 14 residues. CDR3 sequence (DNA): TGTGCCAGCAGTGTTCCCTCGTACCAAGAGACCCAGTACTTC. Translated: CASSVPSYQETQYF.

The chain links TRBV28 to TRBJ1-6; 7 bases are shared with TRBD1. Germline CDR1 reads MDHEN; CDR2 reads SYDVKM. V was pared by 6 bases and J by 0 bases, with 5 bases of the junction left unmatched. The CDR3 length is 16 residues. CDR3 DNA: TGTGCCAGCAGGCGCCCAGGGGGCTCCTATAATTCACCCCTCCACTTT. Protein product: CASRRPGGSYNSPLHF.

The rearrangement links TRBV19 to TRBJ1-5, with D tentatively TRBD1 (5 bases). V was shortened by 6 bases and J by 6 bases, with 15 bases between the two germline ends. The CDR3 contains 14 residues. Germline CDR1 reads LNHDA; CDR2 reads SQIVND (reference sequence). The CDR3 region has the DNA TGTGCCAGTAGGCCCGCAGGGAGTAGTCAGCCCCAGCATTTT. Amino acids: CASRPAGSSQPQHF.

This clone was recorded once. The V and J genes are TRBV18 and TRBJ2-1, with TRBD2 matching over 8 bases. Germline assignment: CDR1 KGHSH and CDR2 LQKENI. CDR3 length: 13 residues. J gave up 7 bases and V 3 bases, and 2 bases lay outside the gene matches. The CDR3: CASSPGLENEQFF. The CDR3 DNA sequence: TGTGCCAGCTCACCGGGACTAGAGAATGAGCAGTTCTTC.

V and J are TRBV3-1 (or the pseudogene TRBV3-2) and TRBJ1-1; no firm D call. Trimming took off 4 bases at V and 1 base at J, with 16 bases between the two ends. Per germline, CDR1 LGHDT and CDR2 YNNKEL (reference sequence). This CDR3 is 16 amino acids long. The CDR3 sequence is CASSRGGGIGNTEAFF. CDR3 nucleotides: TGTGCCAGCAGCCGCGGTGGCGGGATTGGGAACACTGAAGCTTTCTTT.

This clone has just a few counts. The chain uses TRBV30 and TRBJ1-1; the D is unclear. V dropped 0 bases and J dropped 5 bases, with 7 bases sitting between them. The germline CDR1 and CDR2 sequences are GTSNPN and SVGIG (reference sequence). The CDR3 contains 12 residues. The DNA of the CDR3 is TGTGCCTGGAGTGTAGCGCTTACTGAAGCTTTCTTT. It codes for CAWSVALTEAFF.

The chain is built from TRBV28 and TRBJ1-2, with 11 bases fitting TRBD1. This CDR3 is 17 amino acids long. Germline V lookup: CDR1 MDHEN, CDR2 SYDVKM. Trimming at V came to 9 bases and at J to 4 bases, leaving 16 bases not matched to a gene. DNA for the CDR3: TGTGCCAGTTTAACCCCCGGACAGGGGGCACTGGGCTATGGCTACACCTTC. Its protein product is CASLTPGQGALGYGYTF.

J is TRBJ2-1 and V is TRBV7-6; possible D gene TRBD2, 6 bases. Trimming left V 2 bases short and J 2 bases short, with 19 bases between. This CDR3 region has 18 residues. Germline loops: CDR1 SGHVS, CDR2 FNYEAQ. The CDR3 spells CASSLILAGTGPYNEQFF. In DNA, the CDR3 is TGTGCCAGCAGCTTAATTCTTGCGGGGACCGGCCCCTACAATGAGCAGTTCTTC.

CDR3 nucleotides: TGTGCCAGCAGTTTAAATAGCAATCAGCCCCAGCATTTT. It translates to CASSLNSNQPQHF. The chain couples TRBV28 to TRBJ1-5; D gene uncertain. Germline CDR1 is MDHEN and CDR2 is SYDVKM. The CDR3 length is 13 residues. Trimming pared 2 bases from V and 0 bases from J, leaving 2 bases between.